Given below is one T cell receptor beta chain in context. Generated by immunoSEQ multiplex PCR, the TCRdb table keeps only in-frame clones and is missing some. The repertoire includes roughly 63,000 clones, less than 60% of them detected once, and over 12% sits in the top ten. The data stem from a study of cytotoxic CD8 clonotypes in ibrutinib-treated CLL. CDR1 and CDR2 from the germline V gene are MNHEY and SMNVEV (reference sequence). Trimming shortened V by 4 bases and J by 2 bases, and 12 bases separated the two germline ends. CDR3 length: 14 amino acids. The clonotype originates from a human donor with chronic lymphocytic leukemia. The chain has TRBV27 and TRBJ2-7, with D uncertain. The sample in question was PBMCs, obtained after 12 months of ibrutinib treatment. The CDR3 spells CASSSYLSPYEQYV. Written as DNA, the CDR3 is TGTGCCAGCAGTTCCTACCTTAGCCCCTACGAGCAGTACGTC.